What follows are 16 T cell receptor beta chains derived from one specimen sequenced in a study of blood T cell repertoires in COVID-19. This table comes from immunoSEQ multiplex PCR, and its TCRdb copy is limited to in-frame clones, with some not included. The sample holds approximately 300,000 clones; roughly 90% are singletons and the top ten take roughly 4%. Specimen: peripheral blood. These receptors all come from a woman aged 45 to 65 with active or convalescent COVID-19.

V and J are TRBV2 and TRBJ2-7; D call uncertain. The CDR3 length is 12 residues. Trimming left V 4 bases short and J 2 bases short, with 6 bases between. Germline CDR1 and CDR2: SNHLY and FYNNEI. The chain's CDR3 is CASSGIAYEQYF. CDR3 DNA: TGTGCCAGCAGTGGAATAGCCTACGAGCAGTACTTC.

The chain combines TRBV5-4 with TRBJ2-3; D gene uncertain. Germline CDR1 is SGHNT and CDR2 is YYREEE (reference sequence). V was cut by 0 bases and J by 6 bases, with 2 bases left in between. The CDR3 is 11 residues long. The CDR3 DNA is TGTGCCAGCAGCTTGGCTGATACGCAGTATTTT. It encodes CASSLADTQYF. Looking up the rest from reference TRBV5-4 and TRBJ2-3 gives the full variable domain: ETGVTQSPTHLIKTRGQQVTLRCSSQSGHNTVSWYQQALGQGPQFIFQYYREEENGRGNFPPRFSGLQFPNYSSELNVNALELDDSALYLCASSLADTQYFGPGTRLTVL.

The chain uses TRBV6-4 and TRBJ1-1; no firm D call. The V and J ends lost 0 bases and 3 bases respectively, with 5 bases between them. The CDR3 length is 13 residues. Germline V lookup: CDR1 MRHNA, CDR2 SNTAGT. The CDR3 nucleotides are TGTGCCAGCAGTGACTCGGCAGACACTGAAGCTTTCTTT. This encodes CASSDSADTEAFF.

The chain combines TRBV5-4 with TRBJ1-1; perhaps TRBD1 as D (6 bases). The germline gives CDR1 SGHNT, CDR2 YYREEE (reference sequence). The length of the CDR3 is 13 residues. Trimming cost V 4 bases and J 7 bases, with 14 bases left between them. The CDR3 DNA follows: TGTGCCAGCAGCAGCCGGGACATTGATGAAGCTTTCTTT. Residues: CASSSRDIDEAFF.

This clone was seen only once. The gene calls are TRBV6-1 and TRBJ1-3; D is unclear. Trimming shortened V by 2 bases and J by 3 bases, and 14 bases separated the two germline ends. The germline gives CDR1 MNHNS, CDR2 SASEGT. CDR3 size: 16 residues. The CDR3 spells CASSEFSLYGGNTIYF. CDR3 coding DNA: TGTGCCAGCAGTGAATTTAGCCTTTACGGTGGAAACACCATATATTTT.

The genes are TRBV6-5 and TRBJ1-1, with 7 bases lining up with TRBD1. V shed 4 bases, J shed 1 base, and the junction held 3 bases outside the gene matches. The germline V gene has CDR1 MNHEY and CDR2 SVGAGI. CDR3 length equals 14 residues. Here the CDR3 reads CASSSRQGNTEAFF. CDR3 DNA sequence: TGTGCCAGCAGTTCTAGACAGGGGAACACTGAAGCTTTCTTT.

The chain employs TRBV6-5 and TRBJ1-2; 8 nucleotides agree with TRBD1. CDR3 length: 16 residues. Germline V lookup: CDR1 MNHEY, CDR2 SVGAGI. Trimming took 4 bases from V and 1 from J; bases not matched to a gene: 8. The CDR3 spells CASSSGTGSVNYGYTF. Written as DNA, the CDR3 is TGTGCCAGCAGTTCCGGGACAGGATCTGTTAACTATGGCTACACCTTC.

This clone has only a few counts. This chain links TRBV4-1 with TRBJ2-1, with 8 bases that match TRBD1. This CDR3 comprises 17 residues. J gave up 5 bases and V 5 bases, and 14 bases lay outside the gene matches. Germline CDR1 MGHRA, CDR2 YSYEKL. The CDR3 here is CASSARWVDRENNEQFF. As DNA, the CDR3 is TGCGCCAGCAGCGCCCGGTGGGTGGACAGGGAAAACAATGAGCAGTTCTTC.

The chain has TRBV19 and TRBJ2-7; TRBD1 aligns across 9 bases. Germline lookup yields CDR1 LNHDA and CDR2 SQIVND (reference sequence). CDR3 length: 15 residues. The V and J ends lost 3 bases and 1 base, in that order; junction bases with no gene match: 4. This chain's CDR3 is CASSIGGTGSYEQYF. The CDR3 bases are TGTGCCAGTAGTATTGGAGGGACAGGGTCCTACGAGCAGTACTTC. The complete variable domain, with remaining parts taken from reference TRBV19 and TRBJ2-7, reads DGGITQSPKYLFRKEGQNVTLSCEQNLNHDAMYWYRQDPGQGLRLIYYSQIVNDFQKGDIAEGYSVSREKKESFPLTVTSAQKNPTAFYLCASSIGGTGSYEQYFGPGTRLTVT.

CDR3 loop: CASSFSGGSHSNTEAFF. CDR3 bases: TGTGCCAGCAGCTTTTCAGGGGGGTCCCATTCGAACACTGAAGCTTTCTTT. V and J are TRBV7-3 and TRBJ1-1; 7 bases fit TRBD1. V was pared by 3 bases and J by 1 base, with 11 bases of the junction left unmatched. CDR1 SGHTA and CDR2 FQGTGA come from the germline V gene. This CDR3 spans 17 amino acids.

V and J are TRBV30 and TRBJ1-2; a possible D gene is TRBD1 (5 bases). This CDR3 is built from 13 residues. V gave up 3 bases and J gave up 4 bases, with 12 bases separating them. Germline values: CDR1 GTSNPN, CDR2 SVGIG (reference sequence). The DNA of the CDR3 is TGTGCCTGGAGCGAAGACAGCCCCTATGGCTACACCTTC. This encodes CAWSEDSPYGYTF.

The J gene is TRBJ1-1, the V gene TRBV7-6, with a possible D match to TRBD1 (6 bases). Germline V gene sequence: CDR1 SGHVS, CDR2 FNYEAQ. The CDR3 sequence is 14 residues long. With 8 bases removed from V and 0 bases from J, the gap between germline ends came to 13 bases. The CDR3 nucleotides are TGTGCCAGCTCCCTACAGGGAATGAACACTGAAGCTTTCTTT. It yields the protein CASSLQGMNTEAFF.

Points on this clone: Compared with germline, one end of the junction differs, possibly owing to a read error. The rearrangement uses TRBV4-1 and TRBJ1-2; no definite D call. CDR1 and CDR2 from the germline V gene are MGHRA and YSYEKL. The length of the CDR3 is 14 residues. The CDR3, as DNA: TGCGCCAGCAGCCAAGTTCTAACAACCGGGGTTCTCGCCTTC. Its protein product is CASSQVLTTGVLAF.

In this sample, this clone turned up once. CDR3 nucleotides: TGTGCCAGCTCGCCAACCCGGACACAACAACATGAAAAACTGTTTTTT. It yields the protein CASSPTRTQQHEKLFF. The V and J genes are TRBV18 and TRBJ1-4, with TRBD1 as a possible D gene (5 bases). The CDR3 length is 16 residues. Germline V lookup: CDR1 KGHSH, CDR2 LQKENI. Trimming left V 6 bases short and J 6 bases short, with 20 bases between.

The rearrangement uses TRBV19 and TRBJ1-5; D remains unclear. The V end lost 2 bases, the J end lost 10 bases, and 9 bases lay between the germline ends. CDR1 and CDR2 from the germline V gene are LNHDA and SQIVND (reference sequence). The CDR3 runs 12 residues. CDR3 DNA sequence: TGTGCCAGTAGTATATTGAGCCCTCCCCAGCATTTT. It codes for CASSILSPPQHF.

The gene calls are TRBV3-1 (or the pseudogene TRBV3-2) and TRBJ2-1; 12 bases fit TRBD2. This CDR3 contains 15 residues. V was clipped by 2 bases and J by 8 bases; unmatched bases: 4. Germline CDR1 LGHDT, CDR2 YNNKEL (reference sequence). In DNA, the CDR3 is TGTGCCAGCAGCCAAAGGACTAGCGGGGCCGATGAGCAGTTCTTC. This sequence encodes CASSQRTSGADEQFF.